A single T cell receptor (beta chain) is shown here with its context. Drawing of peripheral blood yielded approximately 10 milliliters from each donor. Using a J-beta primer mix together with a sample-barcoded 5' primer, a second PCR was run for about 6 to 12 cycles. Template switching added a 12-random-nucleotide identifier to every cDNA molecule. TCRdb used MiXCR to reprocess the 5' RACE reads, holding one entry per CDR3 protein. This table holds 850,000 to 1,300,000 distinct CDR3 sequences, less than 50% found once. This sample is part of a study of blood T cells in healthy people across ages. The clonotype originates from a woman aged 60-75 years in good health. Input material: blood.

The CDR3 bases are TGTGCCAGCAGTTTGGCTTTTTATTCGATTTACGAGCAGTACTTC. This codes for CASSLAFYSIYEQYF. V usage is TRBV28 and J usage is TRBJ2-7, with D hard to call. The CDR3 sequence is 15 residues long. Trimming shortened V by 3 bases and J by 4 bases, and 16 bases separated the two germline ends. Looked up from germline, CDR1 is MDHEN and CDR2 is SYDVKM.